This TCR beta chain was identified in a study of T cells of healthy individuals. In TCRdb, the 5' RACE reads were re-called with MiXCR into one record per CDR3 protein. The sample has around 63,000 distinct CDR3 sequences; 15% to 20% are singletons. The V gene's germline CDR1 is SGHVS and CDR2 FQNEAQ. With V trimmed by 3 bases and J by 9 bases, 19 bases remained unmatched. CDR3 length: 18 residues. The chain employs TRBV7-8 and TRBJ2-1; TRBD2 matches at 8 bases. This clonotype was obtained from a human donor in good health. The DNA for the CDR3 is TGTGCCAGCAGCTTGTCCCATCGTGGCGGGAGGAGTTTTCCTGAGCAGTTCTTC. Amino acids: CASSLSHRGGRSFPEQFF.